Presented here are 8 T cell receptor beta chains from one specimen sequenced in a study of cytomegalovirus exposure and HLA in healthy donors. Repertoires were generated with immunoSEQ multiplex PCR, while TCRdb's copy carries only in-frame clones and drops some. The sample lists 300,000 to 450,000 clones, 80% to 90% occurring once. The sequenced sample consisted of PBMCs. The receptors stem from a woman younger than 35 in good health and CMV-seronegative.

As DNA, the CDR3 is TGCGCCAGCAGTGAGCCCGGGGGGGTCTCCTACGAGCAGTACTTC. The encoded protein is CASSEPGGVSYEQYF. V usage is TRBV10-2 and J usage is TRBJ2-7; 8 nucleotides line up with TRBD2. Trimming removed 2 bases from V and 0 bases from J; junction bases left unmatched: 3. This CDR3 spans 15 amino acids. Germline V CDR1 and CDR2: WSHSY, SAAADI.

On this clone itself: In this CDR3 the conserved last residue, phenylalanine or tryptophan, is missing, so a read error is likely. The DNA is left out, because the CDR3 cannot be placed on it with certainty; the CDR3 is given as TCRdb lists it. CDR3: CASSASDLTGPVP. The V gene is TRBV2, the J gene TRBJ1-5; TRBD1, the table's D call, was not compared with the DNA. The germline V gene encodes CDR1 SNHLY and CDR2 FYNNEI. Inclusive of both ends, the CDR3 amounts to 13 amino acids.

The J gene is TRBJ2-7, the V gene TRBV19; tentative D call: TRBD2 (5 bases). The CDR3 sequence is 15 residues long. In germline, CDR1 is LNHDA, CDR2 SQIVND (reference sequence). Trimming pared 5 bases from V and 4 bases from J, leaving 18 bases between. The CDR3, as DNA: TGTGCCAGTAGTTCCAGGACTTCCGGAGAATACGAGCAGTACTTC. Protein sequence: CASSSRTSGEYEQYF.

The chain has TRBV27 and TRBJ2-1; no definite D call. The CDR3 is made up of 14 amino acids. Germline values: CDR1 MNHEY, CDR2 SMNVEV (reference sequence). V was shortened by 1 base and J by 3 bases, with 7 bases between the two germline ends. Here the CDR3 reads CASSLWAGYNEQFF. The CDR3 coding sequence is TGTGCCAGCAGTTTATGGGCAGGCTACAATGAGCAGTTCTTC.

The chain joins TRBV12-5 to TRBJ2-5; D not certain. CDR1 is LGHNT, CDR2 FRNRAP, per germline. There are 11 residues in the CDR3. The V end lost 4 bases, the J end lost 5 bases, and 5 bases lay between the germline ends. DNA for the CDR3: TGTGCTAGTGGTTCTTCGGAGACCCAGTACTTC. This gives the protein CASGSSETQYF.

The genes are TRBV28 and TRBJ1-1; D is possibly TRBD1 (5 bases). The CDR3 runs to 13 residues. Germline V gene lookup returns CDR1 MDHEN and CDR2 SYDVKM. V was cut by 10 bases and J by 1 base, with 13 bases left in between. CDR3 residues: CATTLGANTEAFF. As DNA, the CDR3 is TGTGCCACCACATTAGGGGCGAACACTGAAGCTTTCTTT. Using reference TRBV28 and TRBJ1-1 for the parts outside the CDR3, the full variable domain is DVKVTQSSRYLVKRTGEKVFLECVQDMDHENMFWYRQDPGLGLRLIYFSYDVKMKEKGDIPEGYSVSREKKERFSLILESASTNQTSMYLCATTLGANTEAFFGQGTRLTVV.

V and J are TRBV30 and TRBJ1-5; D gene uncertain. CDR1 and CDR2 (germline): GTSNPN, SVGIG (reference sequence). V lost 1 base and J 4 bases, leaving 14 bases between the germline ends. The length of the CDR3 is 15 residues. CDR3 sequence reads: CAWSGGPGWNQPQHF. CDR3 DNA sequence: TGTGCCTGGAGTGGAGGGCCCGGGTGGAATCAGCCCCAGCATTTT.

A few counts support this clone. V usage is TRBV6-1 and J usage is TRBJ1-5; possibly TRBD1 for D (5 bases). With 0 bases removed from V and 11 bases from J, the gap between germline ends came to 17 bases. CDR1 is MNHNS, CDR2 SASEGT, per germline. This CDR3 comprises 15 residues. The CDR3 region has the DNA TGTGCCAGCAGTGAAGCGAACAAGCTAGGGGCGGCCCAGCATTTT. It translates to CASSEANKLGAAQHF.